These 31 T cell receptor beta chains were sequenced from one sample in a study of T-cell reconstitution after alpha-beta-depleted transplantation in children. Using unique molecular identifiers, the investigators prepared the TCRbeta library. TCRdb used MiXCR to reprocess the PCR reads, holding one entry per CDR3 protein. The sample has about 500,000 distinct CDR3 sequences; 10% to 12% are singletons. Source: PBMCs, mostly from graft donor cells, taken 180 days after TCRalphabeta/CD19-depleted stem cell transplant. Receptor source: a female patient aged 2-9 years who had a stem cell transplant for aplastic anemia, so the T cells may come from the graft donor.

The chain uses TRBV6-1 and TRBJ2-3; 10 bases are a match to TRBD1. CDR1 and CDR2 (germline): MNHNS, SASEGT. The V and J ends lost 9 bases and 4 bases, in that order; junction bases with no gene match: 16. The CDR3 is 17 amino acids. CDR3 in DNA: TGTGCCAGTAGCCCGGGACAGGGGATCGGTGGGTCAGATACGCAGTATTTT. Its translation is CASSPGQGIGGSDTQYF.

This clonotype was observed a handful of times. The genes are TRBV2 and TRBJ2-3; no clear D gene. The V end lost 4 bases, the J end lost 0 bases, and 14 bases lay between the germline ends. From germline, CDR1 is SNHLY and CDR2 FYNNEI. The CDR3 spans 16 residues. The CDR3 protein is CASSALAETSTDTQYF. CDR3 coding DNA: TGTGCCAGCAGTGCCCTGGCAGAAACTAGCACAGATACGCAGTATTTT.

V and J are TRBV6-5 and TRBJ2-1; TRBD2 aligns across 7 bases. CDR1 is MNHEY, CDR2 SVGAGI, per germline. V was pared by 4 bases and J by 5 bases, with 5 bases of the junction left unmatched. This CDR3 spans 14 amino acids. CDR3 in DNA: TGTGCCAGCAGTTCGACTAGCAGGAACAATGAGCAGTTCTTC. It specifies CASSSTSRNNEQFF.

This clonotype turned up a few times. The chain joins TRBV7-3 to TRBJ2-1, with a weak D call TRBD2 (6 bases). Germline V gene data show CDR1 as SGHTA and CDR2 as FQGTGA. The CDR3 is 16 amino acids. V gave up 5 bases and J gave up 0 bases, with 14 bases separating them. The DNA of the CDR3 is TGTGCCAGCAGCATACCGGGGAGGCGCTCCTACAATGAGCAGTTCTTC. Translation: CASSIPGRRSYNEQFF. Supplemented by reference TRBV7-3 and TRBJ2-1, the full variable domain reads GAGVSQTPSNKVTEKGKYVELRCDPISGHTALYWYRQSLGQGPEFLIYFQGTGAADDSGLPNDRFFAVRPEGSVSTLKIQRTERGDSAVYLCASSIPGRRSYNEQFFGPGTRLTVL.

This clonotype was recorded many times. This chain joins TRBV28 and TRBJ2-7; 8 bases map to TRBD2. This CDR3 is built from 15 residues. J lost 5 bases, V lost 2 bases, and 8 bases had no gene match. CDR1 is MDHEN, CDR2 SYDVKM, per germline. This CDR3 is CASSLPLAGFHEQYF. CDR3 coding DNA: TGTGCCAGCAGTTTACCCCTAGCGGGTTTCCACGAGCAGTACTTC.

The chain links TRBV6-2 or TRBV6-3 to TRBJ2-5; the D is unclear. V was pared by 5 bases and J by 2 bases, with 12 bases between. Germline V gene sequence: CDR1 MNHEY, CDR2 SVGEGT. CDR3 length: 14 amino acids. The CDR3 DNA reads as TGTGCCAGCAGTAAACCCCTTCCTCAAGAGACCCAGTACTTC. It is translated as CASSKPLPQETQYF.

This chain uses TRBV28 with TRBJ2-5; D ambiguous. The germline gives CDR1 MDHEN, CDR2 SYDVKM. V lost 11 bases to trimming and J lost 1 base, with 20 bases between them. The CDR3 has 15 residues. The CDR3 DNA sequence: TGTGCCGTGGCTGGACCAGACAACTTCCAAGAGACCCAGTACTTC. Amino acid sequence: CAVAGPDNFQETQYF.

The chain uses TRBV12-3 or TRBV12-4 and TRBJ1-5; TRBD1 matches 12 bases. V trimming: 5 bases; J trimming: 6 bases; junction bases outside the gene matches: 11. The CDR3 sequence is 17 residues long. In DNA form, the CDR3 reads TGTGCCAGCAGTACCCGCATCCGGGACAGGGGGCTTCAGCCCCAGCATTTT. It yields the protein CASSTRIRDRGLQPQHF.

V gene TRBV29-1 combines with J gene TRBJ2-5; 8 positions agree with TRBD1. V was pared by 5 bases and J by 3 bases, with 5 bases of the junction left unmatched. The CDR3 consists of 13 residues. Germline-derived CDR1 and CDR2 are SQVTM and ANQGSEA. For the CDR3, the DNA is TGCAGCGTTCGGATGACAGGGGAAGAGACCCAGTACTTC. Translation: CSVRMTGEETQYF.

The chain recombines TRBV7-2 with TRBJ2-2; 14 bases fit TRBD2. This CDR3 is 17 amino acids long. Germline CDR1 SGHTA, CDR2 FQGNSA. The J segment lost 8 bases and the V segment lost 5 bases, leaving 10 bases of the junction unmatched. This chain's CDR3 is CASSLRGLAGVGGELFF. DNA of the CDR3: TGTGCCAGCAGCCTGCGGGGACTAGCGGGAGTTGGTGGGGAGCTGTTTTTT.

The chain is built from TRBV27 and TRBJ2-5; TRBD1 agrees at 7 bases. Losses at the gene ends were 5 bases for V and 3 bases for J; bases not matched to a gene: 9. Germline V CDR1 and CDR2: MNHEY, SMNVEV (reference sequence). CDR3 length: 15 residues. CDR3 residues: CASSDRERGEETQYF. CDR3 in DNA: TGTGCCAGCAGTGACAGGGAGAGGGGTGAAGAGACCCAGTACTTC.

This clonotype showed up many times. This chain uses TRBV5-1 with TRBJ1-2; D ambiguous. This CDR3 has 13 residues. Trimming stripped 4 bases from V and 3 bases from J, with 10 bases between. Germline CDR1 reads SGHRS; CDR2 reads YFSETQ. CDR3 DNA sequence: TGCGCCAGCAGCCACGACAATGACTATGGCTACACCTTC. Amino acid sequence: CASSHDNDYGYTF.

This clonotype has more than one count but fewer than ten. V and J are TRBV29-1 and TRBJ2-1; D is ambiguous. The V end lost 4 bases, the J end lost 0 bases, and 10 bases lay between the germline ends. This CDR3 is 14 amino acids long. Germline assignment: CDR1 SQVTM and CDR2 ANQGSEA. CDR3 region: CSVGAPNSYNEQFF. CDR3 nucleotides: TGCAGCGTTGGAGCGCCAAACTCCTACAATGAGCAGTTCTTC.

The CDR3 DNA is TGTGCCAGCAGCTCCTACGGGGGAACCACAGATACGCAGTATTTT. Encoded protein: CASSSYGGTTDTQYF. This rearrangement joins TRBV7-6 to TRBJ2-3, with a tentative D call TRBD2 (6 bases). The germline CDR1 and CDR2 sequences are SGHVS and FNYEAQ. This CDR3 comprises 15 residues. Trimming pared 4 bases from V and 2 bases from J, leaving 13 bases between.

The rearrangement uses TRBV28 and TRBJ1-5, with D perhaps TRBD1 (5 bases). CDR1 MDHEN and CDR2 SYDVKM come from the germline V gene. The ends were cut back, 7 bases at V and 5 bases at J, with 18 bases in the middle. The CDR3 contains 15 residues. CDR3 nucleotide sequence: TGTGCCAGCAATCGACCGGTGGGGCGGGATCAGCCCCAGCATTTT. Encoded protein: CASNRPVGRDQPQHF. The full variable domain, with the rest looked up from reference TRBV28 and TRBJ1-5, is DVKVTQSSRYLVKRTGEKVFLECVQDMDHENMFWYRQDPGLGLRLIYFSYDVKMKEKGDIPEGYSVSREKKERFSLILESASTNQTSMYLCASNRPVGRDQPQHFGDGTRLSIL.

The chain is built from TRBV12-3 or TRBV12-4 and TRBJ1-2, with 7 bases that match TRBD1. This CDR3 is built from 13 residues. V lost 7 bases to trimming and J lost 8 bases; unmatched junction nucleotides: 10. The DNA for the CDR3 is TGTGCCAGCACCGGACAGGCCTTGGTGGGCTACACCTTC. It yields the protein CASTGQALVGYTF.

This clonotype came up many times. The chain has TRBV7-2 and TRBJ2-1, with TRBD2 identical over 7 bases. There are 15 residues in the CDR3. V shed 3 bases and J 3 bases; nucleotides not matched to a gene: 5. Germline CDR1 and CDR2: SGHTA and FQGNSA. The CDR3 region is CASSFSSGFYNEQFF. As DNA, the CDR3 is TGTGCCAGCAGCTTCTCTAGCGGTTTCTACAATGAGCAGTTCTTC. The full variable domain, its missing parts supplied by reference TRBV7-2 and TRBJ2-1, is GAGVSQSPSNKVTEKGKDVELRCDPISGHTALYWYRQSLGQGLEFLIYFQGNSAPDKSGLPSDRFSAERTGGSVSTLTIQRTQQEDSAVYLCASSFSSGFYNEQFFGPGTRLTVL.

There are many counts of this clonotype. The chain recombines TRBV7-2 with TRBJ1-1, with no clear D. The V end lost 1 base, the J end lost 1 base, and 7 bases lay between the germline ends. CDR3 length: 14 residues. The germline gives CDR1 SGHTA, CDR2 FQGNSA. The CDR3: CASSLVEENTEAFF. The DNA for the CDR3 is TGTGCCAGCAGCTTAGTGGAGGAGAACACTGAAGCTTTCTTT.

This chain joins TRBV20-1 and TRBJ2-1; TRBD2 matches 8 bases. Germline-derived CDR1 and CDR2 are DFQATT and SNEGSKA (reference sequence). There are 15 residues in the CDR3. The ends lost 5 bases at V and 3 bases at J; junction bases unmatched: 9. CDR3 sequence: CSASKAGANYNEQFF. The CDR3, as DNA: TGCAGTGCTTCTAAAGCGGGAGCCAACTACAATGAGCAGTTCTTC.

This clonotype was picked up many times. The V and J genes are TRBV9 and TRBJ2-1; 7 nucleotides align to TRBD2. V shed 0 bases and J 0 bases; nucleotides not matched to a gene: 3. Germline CDR1 and CDR2: SGDLS and YYNGEE. The CDR3 loop spans 16 amino acids. CDR3 in DNA: TGTGCCAGCAGCGTAGAGGGCGGGAGCTCCTACAATGAGCAGTTCTTC. Protein: CASSVEGGSSYNEQFF.

The table lists this clonotype with a few counts. The rearrangement uses TRBV19 and TRBJ1-5; TRBD1 matches 10 bases. The junction had 4 bases not matched to a gene; V was cut back by 8 bases and J by 3 bases. Germline loops: CDR1 LNHDA, CDR2 SQIVND (reference sequence). This CDR3 contains 14 residues. The CDR3 region has the DNA TGTGCCAGTCTGGACAGGGGGTTCAATCAGCCCCAGCATTTT. Its translation is CASLDRGFNQPQHF. Looking up the rest from reference TRBV19 and TRBJ1-5 gives the full variable domain: DGGITQSPKYLFRKEGQNVTLSCEQNLNHDAMYWYRQDPGQGLRLIYYSQIVNDFQKGDIAEGYSVSREKKESFPLTVTSAQKNPTAFYLCASLDRGFNQPQHFGDGTRLSIL.

This clonotype was counted only a few times. The rearrangement uses TRBV19 and TRBJ2-6; D is unresolved. The CDR3 is 15 amino acids. CDR1 is LNHDA, CDR2 SQIVND, per germline (reference sequence). Trimming took off 4 bases at V and 0 bases at J, with 7 bases between the two ends. DNA of the CDR3: TGTGCCAGTAGTAACAGTCCCTCTGGGGCCAACGTCCTGACTTTC. Its protein is CASSNSPSGANVLTF.

This clonotype turned up a few times. The CDR3: CASSETWTGGPYEQYF. As DNA, the CDR3 is TGTGCCAGCAGCGAAACCTGGACAGGGGGCCCCTACGAGCAGTACTTC. The chain employs TRBV2 and TRBJ2-7; 11 bases agree with TRBD1. Germline loops: CDR1 SNHLY, CDR2 FYNNEI. This CDR3 region has 16 residues. V shed 6 bases and J 2 bases; nucleotides not matched to a gene: 9.

This clonotype appeared many times. This rearrangement joins TRBV29-1 to TRBJ1-1; D is uncertain. Deletions cut 7 bases from V and 5 bases from J, with 14 bases between. Germline CDR1 is SQVTM and CDR2 is ANQGSEA. The CDR3 sequence is 12 residues long. The CDR3 loop reads CSALPRQTEAFF. CDR3 DNA: TGCAGCGCCTTACCGAGACAAACTGAAGCTTTCTTT.

J is TRBJ2-3 and V is TRBV28; D tentatively fits TRBD1 or TRBD2 (6 bases each). The length of the CDR3 is 15 residues. Per germline, CDR1 MDHEN and CDR2 SYDVKM. The ends were cut back, 9 bases at V and 2 bases at J, with 18 bases in the middle. CDR3 in amino acids: CARGPGAQPTDTQYF. The CDR3, as DNA: TGTGCCAGGGGCCCGGGGGCCCAACCCACAGATACGCAGTATTTT.

The chain combines TRBV9 with TRBJ1-1; the D is unclear. V lost 0 bases to trimming and J lost 0 bases, with 27 bases between them. In germline, CDR1 is SGDLS, CDR2 YYNGEE. CDR3 size: 21 residues. The CDR3 loop reads CASSVGPRQVWDPFMNTEAFF. The DNA for the CDR3 is TGTGCCAGCAGCGTAGGACCAAGGCAGGTCTGGGATCCCTTCATGAACACTGAAGCTTTCTTT.

The J gene is TRBJ2-7, the V gene TRBV7-8; D possibly corresponds to TRBD1 (6 bases). CDR1 SGHVS and CDR2 FQNEAQ come from the germline V gene. The V and J ends lost 5 bases and 2 bases respectively, with 7 bases between them. The CDR3 loop spans 12 amino acids. CDR3 in amino acids: CASSRDTYEQYV. The CDR3 nucleotides read TGTGCCAGCAGCCGGGACACCTACGAGCAGTACGTC.

This chain links TRBV20-1 with TRBJ2-5; D gene ambiguous. The CDR3 covers 14 residues. Between the trimmed V and J ends, which lost 0 bases and 1 base, there was a span of 9 bases. CDR1 and CDR2 (germline): DFQATT, SNEGSKA (reference sequence). The CDR3 coding sequence is TGCAGTGCTAGAGATTACCGTTTCCAAGAGACCCAGTACTTC. Amino acids: CSARDYRFQETQYF.

The J gene is TRBJ2-1, the V gene TRBV11-1; 9 nucleotides match TRBD2. Trimming took 1 base from V and 0 from J; bases not matched to a gene: 7. Looked up from germline, CDR1 is SGHAT and CDR2 is FQDESV (reference sequence). CDR3 length: 18 residues. The CDR3 loop reads CASSLGRLAVSSYNEQFF. CDR3 nucleotides: TGTGCCAGCAGCTTAGGCCGACTAGCGGTGAGCTCCTACAATGAGCAGTTCTTC.

This clonotype was seen at least ten times. The V and J genes are TRBV5-1 and TRBJ1-5, with D uncertain. V was pared by 0 bases and J by 5 bases, with 9 bases between. Germline loops: CDR1 SGHRS, CDR2 YFSETQ. The CDR3 runs to 14 residues. The CDR3 reads CASSLGGGDQPQHF. CDR3 DNA: TGCGCCAGCAGCTTGGGAGGAGGCGATCAGCCCCAGCATTTT.

The chain is built from TRBV2 and TRBJ1-1; D is possibly TRBD1 (6 bases). Germline V gene sequence: CDR1 SNHLY, CDR2 FYNNEI. Trimming removed 3 bases from V and 0 bases from J, with 11 bases in between. The CDR3 is 15 amino acids. The CDR3 bases are TGTGCCAGCAGTGACTTGGCAGGGGTGAACACTGAAGCTTTCTTT. Translation: CASSDLAGVNTEAFF.